This passage covers 3 T cell receptor beta chains from one sample sequenced in a study of T cell responses to AZD1222 COVID-19 vaccine. Profiled with immunoSEQ multiplex PCR; TCRdb holds only in-frame clones, not every one. The sample yields about 94,000 clones, roughly 84% seen once. The sample here was peripheral blood, taken on day 0 of AZD1222 vaccination. The source is an adult in good health.

This clone showed up just a few times. J is TRBJ1-1 and V is TRBV7-2, with 8 bases identical to TRBD1. CDR1 is SGHTA and CDR2 is FQGNSA in the germline V gene. CDR3 length equals 14 residues. Germline trimming cut 6 bases from V and 3 bases from J; bases unmatched to any gene: 6. In nucleotides, the CDR3 is TGTGCCAGCAGTGGACAGGGACTACACACTGAAGCTTTCTTT. It specifies CASSGQGLHTEAFF.

J is TRBJ2-7 and V is TRBV6-5; 13 nucleotides align to TRBD2. J was trimmed by 3 bases and V by 4 bases; bases with no gene match: 3. Looked up from germline, CDR1 is MNHEY and CDR2 is SVGAGI. The CDR3 contains 15 residues. CDR3 nucleotides: TGTGCCAGCAGTTCTTGGACTAGCGGGGGCTACGAGCAGTACTTC. Its protein product is CASSSWTSGGYEQYF.

This rearrangement joins TRBV2 to TRBJ2-3, with 8 bases fitting TRBD2. The germline gives CDR1 SNHLY, CDR2 FYNNEI. The CDR3 is 14 amino acids. The junction had 9 bases not matched to a gene; V was cut back by 7 bases and J by 6 bases. The CDR3 protein is CASTRGGVSDTQYF. CDR3 nucleotides: TGTGCCAGCACCCGGGGGGGGGTATCGGATACGCAGTATTTT.